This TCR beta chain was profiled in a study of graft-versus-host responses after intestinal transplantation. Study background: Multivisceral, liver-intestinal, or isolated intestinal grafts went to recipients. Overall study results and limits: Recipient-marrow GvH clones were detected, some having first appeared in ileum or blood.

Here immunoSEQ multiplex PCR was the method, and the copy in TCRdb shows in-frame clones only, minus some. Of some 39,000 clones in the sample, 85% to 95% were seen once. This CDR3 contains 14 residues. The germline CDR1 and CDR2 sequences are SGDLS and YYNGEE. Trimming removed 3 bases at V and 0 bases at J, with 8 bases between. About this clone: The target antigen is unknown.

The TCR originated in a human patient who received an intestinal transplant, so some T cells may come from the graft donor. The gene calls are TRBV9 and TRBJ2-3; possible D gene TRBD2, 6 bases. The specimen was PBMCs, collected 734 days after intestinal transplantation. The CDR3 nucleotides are TGTGCCAGCAGCGGGGGGACTAGCACAGATACGCAGTATTTT. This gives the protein CASSGGTSTDTQYF.